This entry lists 18 T cell receptor beta chains sequenced from one sample in a study of blood T cell repertoires in COVID-19. TCRdb's table, derived via immunoSEQ multiplex PCR, lists solely in-frame clones and lacks some. Of 140,000 to 150,000 clones in the sample, around 90% were seen once. The source material was peripheral blood. The source is a woman between 50 and 59 years old with acute or convalescent COVID-19.

The chain uses TRBV9 and TRBJ2-2, with 8 positions matching TRBD2. V was clipped by 4 bases and J by 4 bases; unmatched bases: 6. CDR3 length: 15 amino acids. Germline values: CDR1 SGDLS, CDR2 YYNGEE. CDR3 sequence reads: CASSPRTSTTGELFF. The DNA for the CDR3 is TGTGCCAGCAGCCCCAGGACTAGCACCACCGGGGAGCTGTTTTTT.

The V and J genes are TRBV6-5 and TRBJ1-2, with D perhaps TRBD1 (5 bases). CDR1 and CDR2 from the germline V gene are MNHEY and SVGAGI. V lost 4 bases, J lost 3 bases, and 15 bases lay in between. This CDR3 is 15 amino acids long. The CDR3 sequence: CASSSQGGDYYGYTF. CDR3 coding DNA: TGTGCCAGCAGTTCCCAGGGAGGAGACTACTATGGCTACACCTTC.

The chain has TRBV9 and TRBJ2-5; unclear D gene. Trimming removed 1 base from V and 4 bases from J, with 8 bases in between. CDR1 and CDR2 (germline): SGDLS, YYNGEE. The CDR3 is made up of 13 amino acids. CDR3 bases: TGTGCCAGCAGCGTACACAGTCCAGAGACCCAGTACTTC. It codes for CASSVHSPETQYF. The whole variable domain, filled in from reference TRBV9 and TRBJ2-5, reads DSGVTQTPKHLITATGQRVTLRCSPRSGDLSVYWYQQSLDQGLQFLIQYYNGEERAKGNILERFSAQQFPDLHSELNLSSLELGDSALYFCASSVHSPETQYFGPGTRLLVL.

In its sample, this clone was seen a few times. This rearrangement joins TRBV5-5 to TRBJ1-1; TRBD1 is a possible D gene (5 bases). With 5 bases removed from V and 7 bases from J, the gap between germline ends came to 12 bases. Germline values: CDR1 SGHKS, CDR2 YYEKEE (reference sequence). The CDR3 covers 12 residues. CDR3 protein: CASSLQGGEAFF. The CDR3 DNA reads TGTGCCAGCAGTCTTCAGGGAGGTGAAGCTTTCTTT.

The chain recombines TRBV9 with TRBJ1-1; TRBD1 matches 10 bases. The CDR3 has 15 residues. Trimming cost V 1 base and J 7 bases; bases outside gene matches: 7. Germline assignment: CDR1 SGDLS and CDR2 YYNGEE. The CDR3 spells CASSVWDRGSDEAFF. Here the CDR3 DNA reads TGTGCCAGCAGCGTATGGGACAGGGGCTCTGATGAAGCTTTCTTT.

This clone was seen only once. The gene calls are TRBV28 and TRBJ2-7; D unclear. This CDR3 comprises 12 residues. Germline CDR1 and CDR2: MDHEN and SYDVKM. Trimming left V 5 bases short and J 3 bases short, with 8 bases between. The CDR3 loop reads CASSARGYEQYF. CDR3 bases: TGTGCCAGCAGTGCCAGAGGCTACGAGCAGTACTTC.

The rearrangement joins TRBV11-3 to TRBJ2-7; 11 positions match TRBD2. Germline V CDR1 and CDR2: SGHNT, YENEEA. V was pared by 4 bases and J by 2 bases, with 4 bases of the junction left unmatched. The CDR3 has 15 amino acids. This CDR3 is CASSSGTSGAYEQYF. As DNA, the CDR3 is TGTGCCAGCAGCTCCGGGACTAGCGGTGCCTACGAGCAGTACTTC.

This chain links TRBV6-5 with TRBJ2-7; 9 nucleotides match TRBD1. The J segment lost 7 bases and the V segment lost 6 bases, leaving 13 bases of the junction unmatched. From germline, CDR1 is MNHEY and CDR2 SVGAGI. This CDR3 comprises 15 residues. CDR3 DNA sequence: TGTGCCAGCAGGGAGGAAGGACAGGGGTGGAGGGAGCAGTACTTC. Amino acids: CASREEGQGWREQYF.

This clone was counted once. The V and J genes are TRBV20-1 and TRBJ1-2; the D gene is possibly TRBD1 (6 bases). This CDR3 contains 11 residues. V lost 7 bases, J lost 2 bases, and 8 bases lay in between. Germline assignment: CDR1 DFQATT and CDR2 SNEGSKA (reference sequence). The CDR3 DNA reads TGCAGTGGCGGACAGAACTATGGCTACACCTTC. This gives the protein CSGGQNYGYTF.

The chain recombines TRBV5-1 with TRBJ1-1, with TRBD1 identical over 8 bases. V lost 4 bases, J lost 3 bases, and 17 bases stayed unmatched. CDR1 and CDR2 from the germline V gene are SGHRS and YFSETQ. There are 18 residues in the CDR3. CDR3 protein: CASSAASKVTGVYTEAFF. The CDR3 coding sequence is TGCGCCAGCAGCGCGGCGAGTAAAGTGACAGGGGTCTACACTGAAGCTTTCTTT.

The chain employs TRBV7-9 and TRBJ1-4; 7 nucleotides align to TRBD1. The junction had 6 bases not matched to a gene; V was cut back by 3 bases and J by 8 bases. The CDR3 totals 14 residues. Germline V gene sequence: CDR1 SEHNR, CDR2 FQNEAQ (reference sequence). In DNA form, the CDR3 reads TGTGCCAGCAGCTTCAGACAGGGTAACGAAAAACTGTTTTTT. This codes for CASSFRQGNEKLFF.

V usage is TRBV19 and J usage is TRBJ2-1; D perhaps matches TRBD2 (6 bases). Germline V lookup: CDR1 LNHDA, CDR2 SQIVND (reference sequence). This CDR3 is built from 14 residues. V was trimmed by 7 bases and J by 1 base, leaving 11 bases between them. DNA for the CDR3: TGTGCCAGTAACGGGGGAATGTCCTACAATGAGCAGTTCTTC. Translation gives CASNGGMSYNEQFF. The full variable domain, with the rest looked up from reference TRBV19 and TRBJ2-1, is DGGITQSPKYLFRKEGQNVTLSCEQNLNHDAMYWYRQDPGQGLRLIYYSQIVNDFQKGDIAEGYSVSREKKESFPLTVTSAQKNPTAFYLCASNGGMSYNEQFFGPGTRLTVL.

This clone has only one observation. The chain uses TRBV19 and TRBJ2-1; 10 nucleotides align to TRBD2. J lost 7 bases, V lost 1 base, and 10 bases had no gene match. The CDR3 runs to 17 residues. Germline lookup yields CDR1 LNHDA and CDR2 SQIVND (reference sequence). The CDR3 is CASSIGPASGSSNEQFF. CDR3 coding DNA: TGTGCCAGTAGTATAGGGCCGGCTAGCGGGAGCTCGAATGAGCAGTTCTTC.

This clone has only one observation. This rearrangement joins TRBV18 to TRBJ1-3, with D tentatively TRBD1 (5 bases). The CDR3 sequence is 16 residues long. The germline gives CDR1 KGHSH, CDR2 LQKENI. Deletions cut 1 base from V and 0 bases from J, with 10 bases between. The CDR3 coding sequence is TGTGCCAGCTCACCACAGGCAGGGTCCTCTGGAAACACCATATATTTT. Protein product: CASSPQAGSSGNTIYF.

The CDR3 DNA sequence: TGCGCCAGCAGCCCACAGGGGTCTGAGACCCAGTACTTC. This translates into CASSPQGSETQYF. The V gene is TRBV5-1, the J gene TRBJ2-5, with 7 bases matching TRBD1. The V gene's germline CDR1 is SGHRS and CDR2 YFSETQ. This CDR3 is built from 13 residues. V shed 4 bases and J 5 bases; nucleotides not matched to a gene: 5.

This clone showed up just once. The chain uses TRBV7-3 and TRBJ1-1, with D possibly being TRBD1 (6 bases). The CDR3 is 15 amino acids. The V end lost 5 bases, the J end lost 4 bases, and 17 bases lay between the germline ends. The germline V gene has CDR1 SGHTA and CDR2 FQGTGA. CDR3 in DNA: TGTGCCAGCAGCCCGGCGGGGGCGGGGGGCACTGAAGCTTTCTTT. Translation gives CASSPAGAGGTEAFF.

The chain links TRBV7-8 to TRBJ2-7; 7 nucleotides agree with TRBD1. Germline values: CDR1 SGHVS, CDR2 FQNEAQ. Germline trimming cut 5 bases from V and 5 bases from J; bases unmatched to any gene: 12. CDR3 length: 15 residues. This CDR3 reads CASSQGWGTDHEQYF. CDR3 sequence (DNA): TGTGCCAGCAGCCAAGGGTGGGGGACAGATCACGAGCAGTACTTC.

The chain is built from TRBV10-3 and TRBJ1-4; a possible D gene is TRBD1 (6 bases). Germline CDR1 ENHRY, CDR2 SYGVKD. V was cut by 10 bases and J by 7 bases, with 19 bases left in between. This CDR3 comprises 14 residues. The CDR3 DNA reads as TGTGCCACCAAAGCAGCAGGGGCTGGTGAAAAACTGTTTTTT. Its translation: CATKAAGAGEKLFF.